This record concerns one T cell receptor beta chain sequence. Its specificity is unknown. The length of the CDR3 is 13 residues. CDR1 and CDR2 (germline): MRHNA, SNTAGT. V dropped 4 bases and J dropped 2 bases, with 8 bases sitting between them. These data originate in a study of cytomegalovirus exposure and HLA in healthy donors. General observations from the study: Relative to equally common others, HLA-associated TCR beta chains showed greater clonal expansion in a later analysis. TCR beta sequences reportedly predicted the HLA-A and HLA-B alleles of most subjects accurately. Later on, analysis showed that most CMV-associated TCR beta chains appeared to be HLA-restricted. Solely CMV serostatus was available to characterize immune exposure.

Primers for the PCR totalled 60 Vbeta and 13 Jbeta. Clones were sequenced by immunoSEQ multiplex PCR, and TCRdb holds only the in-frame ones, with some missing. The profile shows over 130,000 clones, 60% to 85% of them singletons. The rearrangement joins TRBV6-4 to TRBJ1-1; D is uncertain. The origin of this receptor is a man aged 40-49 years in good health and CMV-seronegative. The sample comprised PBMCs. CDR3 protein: CASSGDENTEAFF. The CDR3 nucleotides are TGTGCCAGCAGTGGAGATGAAAACACTGAAGCTTTCTTT.